This T cell receptor beta chain was observed in a study of early T cells in non-severe SARS-CoV-2 infection. Study-wide context: The chains were unpaired, and the sequenced material was bulk RNA from unsorted whole blood.

Overall study results and limits: Anti-spike CD8 specificities were favored by VDJdb matching, whose results missed private and CD4 specificities.

As part of library construction, unique molecular identifiers were attached to individual cDNA molecules. From the 5' RACE reads, TCRdb called clonotypes with MiXCR, one entry per CDR3 protein. The sample carries roughly 60,000 distinct CDR3 sequences, about 8.4% recorded once. The CDR3 is 15 residues long. Germline CDR1 SGHVS, CDR2 FQNEAQ. Trimming removed 3 bases from V and 0 bases from J, with 8 bases in between. This clonotype was counted ten times or more. Its target is not known. Sequencing input: whole blood. This sequence originates from an adult who was a healthcare worker with PCR-confirmed SARS-CoV-2 infection or an uninfected control (not recorded which). The rearrangement joins TRBV7-8 to TRBJ2-2; D is perhaps TRBD2 (6 bases). CDR3 sequence: CASSFGTANTGELFF. CDR3 in DNA: TGTGCCAGCAGCTTCGGGACTGCGAACACCGGGGAGCTGTTTTTT.